Shown below are 32 T cell receptor beta chains from a single sample sequenced in a study of OX40 agonist ivuxolimab in advanced cancers. Generated by immunoSEQ multiplex PCR, the TCRdb table keeps only in-frame clones and is missing some. The sample includes some 29,000 clones, approximately 91% seen only once; the top ten take just under 9.5%. The material was CD4+ or CD8+ T cells sorted from blood, obtained in a trial of the OX40 agonist ivuxolimab. These receptors were obtained from an adult with an advanced solid tumor such as melanoma, head and neck, liver or kidney cancer.

In the case of this clone: A read error is likely here: a far larger clone is one base away. The chain has TRBV1 and TRBJ2-7; the D call in the table, TRBD1, was not verified against the DNA. TRBV1 is assigned pseudogene status. This CDR3 region has 12 residues. CDR3 sequence: CTSSQGGQGPYF. The CDR3 nucleotides are TGCACCAGCAGCCAAGGTGGACAGGGTCCCTACTTC.

This clone has more than one count but fewer than ten. The rearrangement links TRBV5-1 to TRBJ1-1; D is undetermined. Germline V lookup: CDR1 SGHRS, CDR2 YFSETQ. There are 14 residues in the CDR3. Trimming shortened V by 3 bases and J by 5 bases, and 14 bases separated the two germline ends. The DNA of the CDR3 is TGCGCCAGCAGCTATCGGAACGATGGAACTGAAGCTTTCTTT. This encodes CASSYRNDGTEAFF.

The chain carries TRBV7-3 and TRBJ2-2, with TRBD2 matching over 12 bases. Germline assignment: CDR1 SGHTA and CDR2 FQGTGA. J lost 7 bases, V lost 3 bases, and 9 bases had no gene match. The CDR3 runs to 17 residues. The CDR3 DNA follows: TGTGCCAGCAGCTTGACTAGCGGGAGCTTCGTCGGCGGGGAGCTGTTTTTT. This gives the protein CASSLTSGSFVGGELFF.

The chain has TRBV9 and TRBJ1-5, with D maybe TRBD1 (6 bases). CDR3 size: 13 residues. Germline assignment: CDR1 SGDLS and CDR2 YYNGEE. V was cut by 4 bases and J by 5 bases, with 10 bases left in between. CDR3 nucleotide sequence: TGTGCCAGCAGCACAGGGAACTATCAGCCCCAGCATTTT. Translated: CASSTGNYQPQHF.

CDR3 DNA sequence: TGTGCCAGCAGCGACTACATCGGGGAGCAGTTCTTC. It yields the protein CASSDYIGEQFF. The chain couples TRBV11-1 to TRBJ2-1, with TRBD2 as a possible D gene (5 bases). CDR1 is SGHAT, CDR2 FQDESV, per germline (reference sequence). This CDR3 contains 12 residues. V dropped 5 bases and J dropped 10 bases, with 12 bases sitting between them.

The gene calls are TRBV6-6 and TRBJ2-7, with D uncertain. V lost 3 bases, J lost 6 bases, and 12 bases lay in between. CDR1 is MNHNY and CDR2 is SVGAGI in the germline V gene (reference sequence). This CDR3 region has 13 residues. The CDR3 spells CASSYRVVGEQYF. CDR3 nucleotides: TGTGCCAGCAGTTATCGGGTGGTGGGCGAGCAGTACTTC.

The genes are TRBV2 and TRBJ2-7; TRBD1 matches at 8 bases. The CDR3 has 13 amino acids. J lost 8 bases, V lost 5 bases, and 8 bases had no gene match. Germline V CDR1 and CDR2: SNHLY, FYNNEI. The CDR3 sequence: CASSTGGGGKQYF. The CDR3 nucleotides read TGTGCCAGCAGTACAGGGGGTGGTGGCAAGCAGTACTTC.

The J gene is TRBJ2-7, the V gene TRBV2; the match to TRBD1 covers 12 bases. J was trimmed by 5 bases and V by 10 bases; bases with no gene match: 3. CDR1 and CDR2 (germline): SNHLY, FYNNEI. This CDR3 is built from 12 residues. The CDR3 region has the DNA TGTGCCACCTGGGACAGGGGGCACGAGCAGTACTTC. This sequence encodes CATWDRGHEQYF.

The V call is TRBV4-2, the J call TRBJ1-1; perhaps TRBD1 as D (6 bases). The V end was cut by 1 base, the J end by 1 base, with 16 bases between. From germline, CDR1 is LGHNA and CDR2 YNFKEQ. The CDR3 has 17 amino acids. CDR3: CASSQAPGQTKNTEAFF. DNA of the CDR3: TGTGCCAGCAGCCAAGCGCCAGGACAGACCAAGAACACTGAAGCTTTCTTT.

The chain carries TRBV7-2 and TRBJ1-5; D gene unclear. CDR3 size: 15 residues. Germline V gene lookup returns CDR1 SGHTA and CDR2 FQGNSA. Trimming cost V 2 bases and J 3 bases, with 11 bases left between them. The CDR3 spells CASSLNRQINQPQHF. The CDR3 DNA reads as TGTGCCAGCAGCTTAAATAGGCAGATCAATCAGCCCCAGCATTTT.

This chain joins TRBV27 and TRBJ2-5; 8 nucleotides line up with TRBD2. The germline CDR1 and CDR2 sequences are MNHEY and SMNVEV (reference sequence). The CDR3 has 14 amino acids. J gave up 5 bases and V 1 base, and 3 bases lay outside the gene matches. In nucleotides, the CDR3 is TGTGCCAGCAGTTTATTCCTAGCGGGTGAGACCCAGTACTTC. It is translated as CASSLFLAGETQYF.

This chain uses TRBV23-1 with TRBJ2-3, with TRBD2 matching 7 bases. TRBV23-1 is reported as an ORF; its role is uncertain. V lost 0 bases, J lost 2 bases, and 5 bases stayed unmatched. This CDR3 contains 16 residues. The CDR3 spells CASSQSKRDLTDTQYF. Written as DNA, the CDR3 is TGCGCCAGCAGTCAATCCAAGCGGGACCTCACAGATACGCAGTATTTT.

The chain uses TRBV5-5 and TRBJ1-5; D is uncertain. The ends were cut back, 0 bases at V and 2 bases at J, with 12 bases in the middle. Germline V gene data show CDR1 as SGHKS and CDR2 as YYEKEE (reference sequence). The CDR3 covers 16 residues. CDR3 protein: CASSLEFGDRNQPQHF. CDR3 in DNA: TGTGCCAGCAGCTTGGAGTTTGGGGATCGCAATCAGCCCCAGCATTTT.

The CDR3 bases are TGTGCCAGCAGCTTGTCGTCAGGGCGAGAGACCCAGTACTTC. This sequence encodes CASSLSSGRETQYF. The rearrangement joins TRBV5-6 to TRBJ2-5; possible D gene TRBD1, 5 bases. V lost 1 base and J lost 4, with 11 bases in between. Germline CDR1 is SGHDT and CDR2 is YYEEEE. The CDR3 is 14 amino acids.

V and J are TRBV6-5 and TRBJ2-3; possible D gene TRBD1, 6 bases. The CDR3 spans 14 residues. The V and J ends lost 0 bases and 4 bases respectively, with 8 bases between them. The V gene's germline CDR1 is MNHEY and CDR2 SVGAGI. CDR3 in DNA: TGTGCCAGCAGTTACTCGCCAGGGGCAGATACGCAGTATTTT. This translates into CASSYSPGADTQYF.

The J gene is TRBJ2-3, the V gene TRBV6-5, with D possibly matching TRBD2 (5 bases). Germline V lookup: CDR1 MNHEY, CDR2 SVGAGI. This CDR3 region has 14 residues. With 7 bases removed from V and 0 bases from J, the gap between germline ends came to 11 bases. CDR3 region: CASMGQRSTDTQYF. The CDR3 region has the DNA TGTGCCAGCATGGGCCAGCGGAGCACAGATACGCAGTATTTT.

The chain recombines TRBV5-6 with TRBJ2-5, with a possible D match to TRBD2 (5 bases). The CDR3 sequence is 15 residues long. The germline V gene has CDR1 SGHDT and CDR2 YYEEEE. V gave up 4 bases and J gave up 5 bases, with 18 bases separating them. The chain's CDR3 is CASSPGLGGLETQYF. CDR3 DNA: TGTGCCAGCAGCCCCGGTCTCGGCGGGTTGGAGACCCAGTACTTC.

This chain links TRBV25-1 with TRBJ2-5, with D possibly TRBD1 on 5 matching bases. CDR1 and CDR2 from the germline V gene are MGHDK and SYGVNS. The V gene lost 3 bases and the J gene lost 5 bases, with 19 bases spanning the gap. This CDR3 spans 16 amino acids. The CDR3 region is CASSDRASRGRETQYF. The DNA for the CDR3 is TGTGCCAGCAGTGACCGTGCGTCAAGGGGCCGCGAGACCCAGTACTTC.

This clone was detected a few times. The gene calls are TRBV5-4 and TRBJ2-1, with 16 bases that match TRBD2. Germline V gene data show CDR1 as SGHNT and CDR2 as YYREEE (reference sequence). V lost 3 bases and J lost 4; bases outside the gene matches: 4. The CDR3 is 17 residues long. The CDR3 nucleotides are TGTGCCAGCAGCTCCGGGACTAGCGGGAGGGCTTACAATGAGCAGTTCTTC. This codes for CASSSGTSGRAYNEQFF. The variable domain in full, with the rest retrieved from reference TRBV5-4 and TRBJ2-1, is ETGVTQSPTHLIKTRGQQVTLRCSSQSGHNTVSWYQQALGQGPQFIFQYYREEENGRGNFPPRFSGLQFPNYSSELNVNALELDDSALYLCASSSGTSGRAYNEQFFGPGTRLTVL.

The rearrangement links TRBV11-2 to TRBJ2-7; D may match TRBD1 or TRBD2 (5 bases each). Germline values: CDR1 SGHAT, CDR2 FQNNGV. V gave up 3 bases and J gave up 3 bases, with 15 bases separating them. This CDR3 spans 15 amino acids. The CDR3 sequence: CASSLDGATFYEQYF. In DNA form, the CDR3 reads TGTGCCAGCAGCTTGGACGGGGCCACATTCTACGAGCAGTACTTC.

This chain joins TRBV5-6 and TRBJ2-2, with 7 bases identical to TRBD2. The CDR3 covers 15 residues. Germline V CDR1 and CDR2: SGHDT, YYEEEE. Germline trimming cut 5 bases from V and 1 base from J; bases unmatched to any gene: 5. The CDR3 nucleotides are TGTGCCAGCAGTCTCGGACTAGAGAACACCGGGGAGCTGTTTTTT. Translation gives CASSLGLENTGELFF. The variable domain in full, with the rest retrieved from reference TRBV5-6 and TRBJ2-2, is DAGVTQSPTHLIKTRGQQVTLRCSPKSGHDTVSWYQQALGQGPQFIFQYYEEEERQRGNFPDRFSGHQFPNYSSELNVNALLLGDSALYLCASSLGLENTGELFFGEGSRLTVL.

The sample holds one count of this clone. The chain carries TRBV4-3 and TRBJ1-2; no clear D gene. Germline-derived CDR1 and CDR2 are LGHNA and YSLEER. The CDR3 is made up of 15 amino acids. V was trimmed by 4 bases and J by 5 bases, leaving 17 bases between them. CDR3 loop: CASSLGFEGIYGYTF. In nucleotides, the CDR3 is TGCGCCAGCAGCCTAGGCTTCGAGGGCATTTATGGCTACACCTTC.

The J gene is TRBJ2-3, the V gene TRBV19; 15 bases map to TRBD2. With V trimmed by 6 bases and J by 2 bases, 12 bases remained unmatched. This CDR3 contains 19 residues. Germline CDR1 reads LNHDA; CDR2 reads SQIVND (reference sequence). CDR3 in amino acids: CASSSGLAGGRLHTDTQYF. The CDR3 nucleotides are TGTGCCAGTAGCTCGGGACTAGCGGGAGGCCGGCTACACACAGATACGCAGTATTTT.

V gene TRBV5-1 combines with J gene TRBJ2-7; D not certain. The germline V gene has CDR1 SGHRS and CDR2 YFSETQ. The V and J ends lost 0 bases and 3 bases respectively, with 7 bases between them. This CDR3 is built from 13 residues. The CDR3 sequence is CASSLEGSYEQYF. For the CDR3, the DNA is TGCGCCAGCAGCTTGGAAGGCAGCTACGAGCAGTACTTC.

V usage is TRBV18 and J usage is TRBJ2-1; D gene ambiguous. In germline, CDR1 is KGHSH, CDR2 LQKENI. V lost 1 base, J lost 9 bases, and 7 bases lay in between. The CDR3 runs 12 residues. In DNA, the CDR3 is TGTGCCAGCTCACCACAGGGCGGTGAGCAGTTCTTC. This codes for CASSPQGGEQFF.

The chain has TRBV5-4 and TRBJ2-1; D perhaps matches TRBD2 (6 bases). The germline V gene encodes CDR1 SGHNT and CDR2 YYREEE (reference sequence). The CDR3 spans 15 residues. V lost 3 bases to trimming and J lost 3 bases, with 13 bases between them. CDR3 in amino acids: CASSSRDWIYNEQFF. The CDR3 nucleotides read TGTGCCAGCAGCTCCCGGGACTGGATCTACAATGAGCAGTTCTTC.

The V gene is TRBV19, the J gene TRBJ2-2; possibly TRBD1 for D (5 bases). CDR1 and CDR2 (germline): LNHDA, SQIVND (reference sequence). The CDR3 extends over 13 amino acids. The V end lost 7 bases, the J end lost 1 base, and 7 bases lay between the germline ends. The CDR3 protein is CASTQGNTGELFF. The CDR3 DNA is TGTGCCAGTACTCAGGGGAACACCGGGGAGCTGTTTTTT.

The chain uses TRBV19 and TRBJ1-6, with 11 nucleotides matching TRBD1. Germline values: CDR1 LNHDA, CDR2 SQIVND (reference sequence). The CDR3 covers 15 residues. J gave up 7 bases and V 8 bases, and 7 bases lay outside the gene matches. The DNA of the CDR3 is TGTGCCAGTCGGGACAGGGGGGTGGTGAATTCACCCCTCCACTTT. As protein: CASRDRGVVNSPLHF.

The CDR3 DNA sequence: TGTGCCTGGAGTCTTGAGCAGGGTTCCATTCAGTACTTC. It is translated as CAWSLEQGSIQYF. V gene TRBV30 combines with J gene TRBJ2-4, with TRBD1 as a possible D gene (5 bases). The germline V gene has CDR1 GTSNPN and CDR2 SVGIG (reference sequence). V lost 2 bases and J lost 9, with 14 bases in between. The CDR3 is made up of 13 amino acids.

The chain links TRBV19 to TRBJ2-1, with 12 nucleotides matching TRBD2. The CDR3 runs to 19 residues. Trimming took 3 bases from V and 3 from J; bases not matched to a gene: 12. Germline V gene lookup returns CDR1 LNHDA and CDR2 SQIVND (reference sequence). The CDR3 bases are TGTGCCAGTAGTATCTCCACCCGGAGACTAGCGGGAGACTACAATGAGCAGTTCTTC. Its translation is CASSISTRRLAGDYNEQFF.

CDR3 protein: CASSFGAGEQYF. The CDR3 DNA follows: TGTGCCAGCAGCTTCGGGGCGGGGGAGCAGTACTTC. This chain connects TRBV5-6 to TRBJ2-7, with D perhaps matching TRBD2 (6 bases). The ends were cut back, 2 bases at V and 7 bases at J, with 10 bases in the middle. This CDR3 is built from 12 residues. From germline, CDR1 is SGHDT and CDR2 YYEEEE.

CDR3 protein: CASSPQNVITGGRSGEQYF. The CDR3 nucleotides read TGCGCCAGCAGCCCTCAAAATGTCATAACAGGGGGCAGGAGCGGCGAGCAGTACTTC. The chain links TRBV4-3 to TRBJ2-7, with TRBD1 matching over 9 bases. The CDR3 sequence is 19 residues long. In germline, CDR1 is LGHNA, CDR2 YSLEER. Germline trimming cut 4 bases from V and 6 bases from J; bases unmatched to any gene: 22.